This TCR beta chain was profiled in a study of T cells in tuberculosis. Study at large: Sequenced TCRs come from CD1B-GMM tetramer-binding T cells. Whole-study findings and limits: GEM motif frequencies gave roughly 65% accuracy; the GMM repertoire gave roughly 87%.

Sample time point: new active TB diagnosis, blood taken before or within 7 days of starting treatment. Each patient had positive sputum smear microscopy and/or positive culture. Note on this clone: The antigen remains undetermined. Mismatch with germline at one junction end may stem from a read error.

The V gene's germline CDR1 is LNHDA and CDR2 SQIVND (reference sequence). The CDR3 totals 11 residues. Assay: immunoSEQ multiplex PCR; the TCRdb copy retains only in-frame clones and omits some. The sample consists of 35,000 to 45,000 clones, approximately 94% of them appearing once. This receptor was identified in an adult with tuberculosis. V usage is TRBV19 and J usage is TRBJ2-1; TRBD1 matches 7 bases. The source was PBMCs, collected at tuberculosis diagnosis. The CDR3 here is CASSYGQDKVF. The CDR3 DNA is TGTGCCAGTAGTTACGGACAGGACAAGGTCTTC.